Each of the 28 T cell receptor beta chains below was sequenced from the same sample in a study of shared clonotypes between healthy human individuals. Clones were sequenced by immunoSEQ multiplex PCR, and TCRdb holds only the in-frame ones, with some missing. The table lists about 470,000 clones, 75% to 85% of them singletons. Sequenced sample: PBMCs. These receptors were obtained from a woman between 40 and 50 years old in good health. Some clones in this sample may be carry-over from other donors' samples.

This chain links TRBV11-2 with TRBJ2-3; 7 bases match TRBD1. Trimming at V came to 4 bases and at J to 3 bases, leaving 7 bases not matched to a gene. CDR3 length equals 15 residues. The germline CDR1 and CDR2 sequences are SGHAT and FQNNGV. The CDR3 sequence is CASSSNQGETDTQYF. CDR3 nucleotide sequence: TGTGCCAGCAGCTCGAATCAGGGGGAAACAGATACGCAGTATTTT. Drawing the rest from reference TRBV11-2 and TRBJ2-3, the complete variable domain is EAGVAQSPRYKIIEKRQSVAFWCNPISGHATLYWYQQILGQGPKLLIQFQNNGVVDDSQLPKDRFSAERLKGVDSTLKIQPAKLEDSAVYLCASSSNQGETDTQYFGPGTRLTVL.

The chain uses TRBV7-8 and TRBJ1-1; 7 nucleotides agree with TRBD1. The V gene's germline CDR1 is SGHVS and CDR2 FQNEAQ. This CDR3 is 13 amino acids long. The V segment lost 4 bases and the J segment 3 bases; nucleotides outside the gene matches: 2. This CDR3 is CASSSDRDTEAFF. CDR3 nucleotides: TGTGCCAGCAGCTCAGACAGGGACACTGAAGCTTTCTTT.

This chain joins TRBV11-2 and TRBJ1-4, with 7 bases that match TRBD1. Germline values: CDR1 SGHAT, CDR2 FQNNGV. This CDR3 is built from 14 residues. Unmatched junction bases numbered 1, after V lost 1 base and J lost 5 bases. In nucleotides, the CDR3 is TGTGCCAGCAGCTTAGGCAGGGGGAATGAAAAACTGTTTTTT. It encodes CASSLGRGNEKLFF.

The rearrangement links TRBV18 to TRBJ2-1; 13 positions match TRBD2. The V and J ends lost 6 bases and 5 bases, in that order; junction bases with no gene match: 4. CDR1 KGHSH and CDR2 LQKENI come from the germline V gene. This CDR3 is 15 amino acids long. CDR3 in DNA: TGTGCCAGCTCCTCAGGGACTAGCGGGAACAATGAGCAGTTCTTC. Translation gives CASSSGTSGNNEQFF.

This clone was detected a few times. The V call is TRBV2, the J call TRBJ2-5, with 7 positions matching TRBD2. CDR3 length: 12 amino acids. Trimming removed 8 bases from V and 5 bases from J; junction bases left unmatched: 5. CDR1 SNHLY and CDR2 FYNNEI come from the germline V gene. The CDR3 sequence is CASSGEGETQYF. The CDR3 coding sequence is TGTGCCAGCTCCGGGGAGGGGGAGACCCAGTACTTC.

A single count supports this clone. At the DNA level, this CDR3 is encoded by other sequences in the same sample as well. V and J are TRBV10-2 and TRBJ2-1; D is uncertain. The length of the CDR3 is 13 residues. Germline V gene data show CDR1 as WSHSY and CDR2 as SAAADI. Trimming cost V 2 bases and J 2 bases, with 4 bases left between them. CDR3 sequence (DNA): TGCGCCAGCAGTGAGACCACCTACAATGAGCAGTTCTTC. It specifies CASSETTYNEQFF.

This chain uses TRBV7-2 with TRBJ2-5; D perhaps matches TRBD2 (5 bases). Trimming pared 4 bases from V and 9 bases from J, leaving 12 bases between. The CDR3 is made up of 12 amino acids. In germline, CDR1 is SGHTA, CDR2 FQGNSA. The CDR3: CASSSREGAQYF. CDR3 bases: TGTGCCAGCAGCTCCCGCGAGGGAGCCCAGTACTTC.

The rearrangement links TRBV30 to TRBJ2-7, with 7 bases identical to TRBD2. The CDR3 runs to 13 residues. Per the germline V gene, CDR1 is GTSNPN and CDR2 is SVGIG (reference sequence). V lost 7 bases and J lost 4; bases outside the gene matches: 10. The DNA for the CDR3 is TGTGCCTTAGTAGCGGGCGTGGATTACGAGCAGTACTTC. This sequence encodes CALVAGVDYEQYF.

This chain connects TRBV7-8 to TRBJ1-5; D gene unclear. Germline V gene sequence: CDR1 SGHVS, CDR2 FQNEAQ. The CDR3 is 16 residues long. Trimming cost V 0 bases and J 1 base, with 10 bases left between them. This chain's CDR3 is CASSLAAGWSNQPQHF. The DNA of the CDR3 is TGTGCCAGCAGCTTAGCGGCGGGTTGGAGCAATCAGCCCCAGCATTTT.

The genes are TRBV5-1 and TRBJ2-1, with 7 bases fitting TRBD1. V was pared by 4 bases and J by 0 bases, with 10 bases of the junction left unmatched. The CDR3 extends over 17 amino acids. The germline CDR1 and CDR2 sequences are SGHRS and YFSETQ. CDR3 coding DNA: TGCGCCAGCAGCCTTAACCCGGGACAGAGCTCCTACAATGAGCAGTTCTTC. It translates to CASSLNPGQSSYNEQFF.

CDR3 DNA sequence: TGTGCCAGCAGTGAGCGGGACTCTGGGGCCAACGTCCTGACTTTC. Translated: CASSERDSGANVLTF. The V and J genes are TRBV6-1 and TRBJ2-6, with D perhaps TRBD2 (6 bases). Germline V gene data show CDR1 as MNHNS and CDR2 as SASEGT. The CDR3 sequence is 15 residues long. The germline V and J ends were trimmed by 3 bases and 0 bases, with 6 bases remaining between them.

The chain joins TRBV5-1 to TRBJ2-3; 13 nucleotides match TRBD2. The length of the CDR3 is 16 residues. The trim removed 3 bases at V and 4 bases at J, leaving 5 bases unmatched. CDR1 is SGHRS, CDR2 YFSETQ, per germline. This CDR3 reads CASSSGGLAGSDTQYF. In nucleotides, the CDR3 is TGCGCCAGCAGCTCCGGGGGACTAGCGGGATCAGATACGCAGTATTTT.

The CDR3 reads CASSPSLARAGTGSGNTIYF. The DNA of the CDR3 is TGTGCCAGCAGCCCCAGCTTGGCTCGGGCCGGGACAGGTTCTGGAAACACCATATATTTT. The chain carries TRBV5-5 and TRBJ1-3, with 8 nucleotides matching TRBD1. Germline V gene data show CDR1 as SGHKS and CDR2 as YYEKEE (reference sequence). The CDR3 is 20 amino acids. Trimming removed 4 bases from V and 1 base from J; junction bases left unmatched: 19.

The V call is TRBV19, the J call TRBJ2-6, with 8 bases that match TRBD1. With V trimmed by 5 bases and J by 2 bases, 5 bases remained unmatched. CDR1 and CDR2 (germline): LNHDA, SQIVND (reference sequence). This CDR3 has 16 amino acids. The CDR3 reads CASSPDRATGANVLTF. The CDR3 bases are TGTGCCAGTAGTCCGGACAGGGCGACTGGGGCCAACGTCCTGACTTTC.

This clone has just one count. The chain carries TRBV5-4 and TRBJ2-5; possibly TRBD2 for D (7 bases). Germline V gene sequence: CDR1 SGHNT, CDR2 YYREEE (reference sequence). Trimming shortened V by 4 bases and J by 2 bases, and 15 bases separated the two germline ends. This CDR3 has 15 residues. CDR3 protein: CASSRGGGEQETQYF. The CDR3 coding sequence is TGTGCCAGCAGCAGGGGAGGGGGTGAACAAGAGACCCAGTACTTC.

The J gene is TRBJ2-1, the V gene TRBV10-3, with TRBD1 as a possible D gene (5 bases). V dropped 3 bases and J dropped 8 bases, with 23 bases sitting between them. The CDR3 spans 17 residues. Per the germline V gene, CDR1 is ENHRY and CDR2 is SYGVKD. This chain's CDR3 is CAISERMAQQGADEQFF. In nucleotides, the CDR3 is TGTGCCATCAGTGAAAGAATGGCCCAGCAGGGTGCAGATGAGCAGTTCTTC.

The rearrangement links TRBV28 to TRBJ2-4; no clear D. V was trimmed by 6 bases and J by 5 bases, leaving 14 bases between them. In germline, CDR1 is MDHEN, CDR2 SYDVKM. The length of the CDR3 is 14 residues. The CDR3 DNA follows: TGTGCCAGCAGCCTGGTCCGCGGAGAAAACATTCAGTACTTC. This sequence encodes CASSLVRGENIQYF.

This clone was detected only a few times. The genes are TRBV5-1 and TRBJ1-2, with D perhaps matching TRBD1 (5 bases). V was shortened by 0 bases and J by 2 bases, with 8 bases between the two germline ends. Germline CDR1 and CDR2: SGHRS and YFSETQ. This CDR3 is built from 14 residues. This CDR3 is CASSLEGANYGYTF. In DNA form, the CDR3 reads TGCGCCAGCAGCTTGGAAGGGGCCAACTATGGCTACACCTTC.

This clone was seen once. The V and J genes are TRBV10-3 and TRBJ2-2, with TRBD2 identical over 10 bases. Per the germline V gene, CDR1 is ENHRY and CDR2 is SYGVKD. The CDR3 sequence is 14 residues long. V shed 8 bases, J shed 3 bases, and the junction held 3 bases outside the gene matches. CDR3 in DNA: TGTGCCATCGGACTAGCGGAGGACACCGGGGAGCTGTTTTTT. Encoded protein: CAIGLAEDTGELFF.

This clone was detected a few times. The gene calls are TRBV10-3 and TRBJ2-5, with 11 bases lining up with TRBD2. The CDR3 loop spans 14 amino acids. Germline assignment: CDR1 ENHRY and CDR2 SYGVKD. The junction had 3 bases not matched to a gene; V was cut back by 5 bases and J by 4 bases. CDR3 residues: CAISLGLAGETQYF. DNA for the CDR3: TGTGCCATCAGTTTAGGACTAGCGGGAGAGACCCAGTACTTC.

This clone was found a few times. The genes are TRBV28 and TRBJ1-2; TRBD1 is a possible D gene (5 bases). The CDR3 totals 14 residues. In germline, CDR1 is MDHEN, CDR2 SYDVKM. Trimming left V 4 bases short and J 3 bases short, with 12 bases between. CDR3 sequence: CASSSNGAYYGYTF. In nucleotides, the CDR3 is TGTGCCAGCAGTTCCAACGGGGCCTACTATGGCTACACCTTC.

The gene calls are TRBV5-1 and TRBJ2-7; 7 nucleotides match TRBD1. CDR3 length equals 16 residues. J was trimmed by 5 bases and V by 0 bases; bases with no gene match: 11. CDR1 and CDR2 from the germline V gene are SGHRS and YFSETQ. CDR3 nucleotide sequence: TGCGCCAGCAGCTTGGCCCCGGGGACAGAAGGCCACGAGCAGTACTTC. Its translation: CASSLAPGTEGHEQYF.

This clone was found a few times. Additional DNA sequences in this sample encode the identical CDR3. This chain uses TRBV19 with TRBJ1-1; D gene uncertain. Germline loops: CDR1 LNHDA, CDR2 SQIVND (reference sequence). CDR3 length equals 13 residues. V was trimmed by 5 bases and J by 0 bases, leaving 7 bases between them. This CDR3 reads CASSSGLNTEAFF. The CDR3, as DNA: TGTGCCAGTAGTTCCGGACTGAACACTGAAGCTTTCTTT.

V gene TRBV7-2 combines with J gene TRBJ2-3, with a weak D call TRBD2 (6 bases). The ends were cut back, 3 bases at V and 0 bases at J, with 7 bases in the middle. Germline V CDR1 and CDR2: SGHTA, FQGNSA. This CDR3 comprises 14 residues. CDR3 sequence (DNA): TGTGCCAGCAGCTTTGCGGGGAGCACAGATACGCAGTATTTT. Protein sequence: CASSFAGSTDTQYF.

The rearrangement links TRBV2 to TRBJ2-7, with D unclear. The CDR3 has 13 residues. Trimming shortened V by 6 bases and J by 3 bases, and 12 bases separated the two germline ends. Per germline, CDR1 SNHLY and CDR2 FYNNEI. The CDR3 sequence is CASSPVGYYEQYF. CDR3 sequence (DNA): TGTGCCAGCAGCCCCGTGGGGTACTACGAGCAGTACTTC.

DNA for the CDR3: TGTGCCAGCAGTCGAGGGGGCTGGGAGACCCAGTACTTC. It codes for CASSRGGWETQYF. The gene calls are TRBV28 and TRBJ2-5, with 7 nucleotides matching TRBD1. The length of the CDR3 is 13 residues. The V segment lost 5 bases and the J segment 5 bases; nucleotides outside the gene matches: 5. Germline assignment: CDR1 MDHEN and CDR2 SYDVKM. Full variable domain (missing parts from reference TRBV28 and TRBJ2-5): DVKVTQSSRYLVKRTGEKVFLECVQDMDHENMFWYRQDPGLGLRLIYFSYDVKMKEKGDIPEGYSVSREKKERFSLILESASTNQTSMYLCASSRGGWETQYFGPGTRLLVL.

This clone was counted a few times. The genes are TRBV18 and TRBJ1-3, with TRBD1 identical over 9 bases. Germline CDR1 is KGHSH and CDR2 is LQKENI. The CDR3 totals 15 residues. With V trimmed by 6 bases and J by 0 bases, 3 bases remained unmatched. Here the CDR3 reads CASSGQGHSGNTIYF. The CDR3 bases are TGTGCCAGCTCCGGACAGGGGCACTCTGGAAACACCATATATTTT.

The CDR3 loop is CAWKNSGTTQYF. The CDR3 DNA reads TGTGCCTGGAAAAACTCAGGGACTACGCAGTATTTT. The rearrangement links TRBV30 to TRBJ2-3; D is possibly TRBD1 or TRBD2 (5 bases each). The germline V gene encodes CDR1 GTSNPN and CDR2 SVGIG (reference sequence). The length of the CDR3 is 12 residues. V lost 4 bases, J lost 8 bases, and 13 bases lay in between. The full variable domain, in which reference TRBV30 and TRBJ2-3 provide the parts outside the CDR3, is SQTIHQWPATLVQPVGSPLSLECTVEGTSNPNLYWYRQAAGRGLQLLFYSVGIGQISSEVPQNLSASRPQDRQFILSSKKLLLSDSGFYLCAWKNSGTTQYFGPGTRLTVL.